These T cell receptor beta chains were read from a single sample in a study. TCRdb called the 5' RACE reads again in MiXCR, with one record for every CDR3 protein. This sample has about 5,900 distinct CDR3 sequences, with about three quarters found just once. Input material: memory CD4+ T cells sorted from a lymph node. The receptors here all came from a female donor with breast cancer. Both conserved end residues are part of each CDR3. The order of the fields is clone size, V gene, J gene, D gene, CDR3 DNA, CDR3 protein. A D gene is named only where the DNA matches it firmly. Clone size is stated in some rows and not others, as once, few, many or a class when expanded.

abundance: .; v_gene: TRBV20-1; j_gene: TRBJ2-5; d_gene: TRBD2; CDR3nt: TGCAGTGCGATGACTAGCGGAGAGACCCAGTACTTC; CDR3aa: CSAMTSGETQYF
abundance: .; v_gene: TRBV9; j_gene: TRBJ2-2; d_gene: TRBD2; CDR3nt: TGTGCCAGCAGCTCCCTCGGGACTAGCGATGACACCGGGGAGCTGTTTTTT; CDR3aa: CASSSLGTSDDTGELFF
abundance: .; v_gene: TRBV20-1; j_gene: TRBJ2-4; d_gene: .; CDR3nt: TGCAGTGCTAGACCGAGTATGGGCATTCAGTACTTC; CDR3aa: CSARPSMGIQYF
abundance: few; v_gene: TRBV7-9; j_gene: TRBJ2-1; d_gene: .; CDR3nt: TGTGCCAGCAGCTTAGTGACAGAGCAGTTCTTC; CDR3aa: CASSLVTEQFF
abundance: .; v_gene: TRBV7-2; j_gene: TRBJ2-1; d_gene: .; CDR3nt: TGTGCCAGCAGCTTAAATGTGGCTGTAGCGCTCAATGAGCAGTTCTTC; CDR3aa: CASSLNVAVALNEQFF
abundance: .; v_gene: TRBV7-9; j_gene: TRBJ2-7; d_gene: TRBD2; CDR3nt: TGTGCCAGCAGCCTTAGCGGGGGGGCCTCCGAGCAGTACTTC; CDR3aa: CASSLSGGASEQYF
abundance: .; v_gene: TRBV4-2; j_gene: TRBJ2-3; d_gene: .; CDR3nt: TGTGCCAGCAGCCAAGAAATATCGAGGCCGCAGTATTTT; CDR3aa: CASSQEISRPQYF
abundance: few; v_gene: TRBV18; j_gene: TRBJ2-5; d_gene: .; CDR3nt: TGTGCCAGCTCACCACCGGACGGGCTACAAGAGACCCAGTACTTC; CDR3aa: CASSPPDGLQETQYF
abundance: few; v_gene: TRBV5-1; j_gene: TRBJ2-3; d_gene: .; CDR3nt: TGCGCCAGCAGCCCAGGCGGGGTTTCGGCCACAGATACGCAGTATTTT; CDR3aa: CASSPGGVSATDTQYF
abundance: .; v_gene: TRBV20-1; j_gene: TRBJ2-1; d_gene: .; CDR3nt: TGCAGTGCGCCTTTAACGGGGGACAACAATGAGCAGTTCTTC; CDR3aa: CSAPLTGDNNEQFF
abundance: .; v_gene: TRBV7-2; j_gene: TRBJ2-5; d_gene: .; CDR3nt: TGTGCCAGCAGCTCCACCCTTGGTGGTTTGGGCTACCTTAAAGACTTAAGCCAAGAGACCCAGTACTTC; CDR3aa: CASSSTLGGLGYLKDLSQETQYF
abundance: .; v_gene: TRBV6-4; j_gene: TRBJ2-7; d_gene: .; CDR3nt: TGTGCCAGCTCCCCGGATGGGGCGGGAAGTCTGTACTTC; CDR3aa: CASSPDGAGSLYF
abundance: .; v_gene: TRBV3-1; j_gene: TRBJ2-6; d_gene: .; CDR3nt: TGTGCCAGCAGCCAAGTTGGGAGACTTTCTGGGGCCAACGTCCTGACTTTC; CDR3aa: CASSQVGRLSGANVLTF
abundance: once; v_gene: TRBV12-3/TRBV12-4; j_gene: TRBJ1-3; d_gene: TRBD1; CDR3nt: TGTGCCAGCAGCGCCACAGGGGTTACTGGAAACACCATATATTTT; CDR3aa: CASSATGVTGNTIYF
abundance: .; v_gene: TRBV4-1; j_gene: TRBJ1-5; d_gene: .; CDR3nt: TGCGCCAGCAGCCAAGTTGTTGGTGGGCTCAGCAATCAGCCCCAGCATTTT; CDR3aa: CASSQVVGGLSNQPQHF
abundance: .; v_gene: TRBV5-1; j_gene: TRBJ2-1; d_gene: .; CDR3nt: TGCGCCAGCAGCTTGAACAATGAGCAGTTCTTC; CDR3aa: CASSLNNEQFF
abundance: .; v_gene: TRBV5-1; j_gene: TRBJ1-5; d_gene: TRBD1; CDR3nt: TGCGCCAGCAGCTTGTCCACAGGGGGCAATCAGCCCCAGCATTTT; CDR3aa: CASSLSTGGNQPQHF
abundance: .; v_gene: TRBV20-1; j_gene: TRBJ2-7; d_gene: .; CDR3nt: TGCAGTGCTAGAGTCGCTTCCTACGAGCAGTACTTC; CDR3aa: CSARVASYEQYF
abundance: .; v_gene: TRBV14; j_gene: TRBJ2-1; d_gene: TRBD2; CDR3nt: TGTGCCAGCAGCCAAGGGACTAGCGGGATAACTGAGAAGTTCTTC; CDR3aa: CASSQGTSGITEKFF
abundance: .; v_gene: TRBV7-3; j_gene: TRBJ1-2; d_gene: .; CDR3nt: TGTGCCAGCAGCCCCGGGACATGGAGCTATGGCTACACCTTC; CDR3aa: CASSPGTWSYGYTF
abundance: .; v_gene: TRBV12-3/TRBV12-4; j_gene: TRBJ2-1; d_gene: .; CDR3nt: TGTGCCAGCAGCCTCGAACTACTTCAATACAATGAGCAGTTCTTC; CDR3aa: CASSLELLQYNEQFF
abundance: .; v_gene: TRBV20-1; j_gene: TRBJ1-4; d_gene: .; CDR3nt: TGCAGTGCTAGCCGGCCCTACGGACAGCCGGATTCGGGAGGGGGGCCAACTAATGAAAAACTGTTTTTT; CDR3aa: CSASRPYGQPDSGGGPTNEKLFF
abundance: .; v_gene: TRBV4-1; j_gene: TRBJ1-1; d_gene: .; CDR3nt: TGCGCCAGCAGCCCCCCGGGACACACTGAAGCTTTCTTT; CDR3aa: CASSPPGHTEAFF
abundance: .; v_gene: TRBV5-1; j_gene: TRBJ2-3; d_gene: .; CDR3nt: TGCGCCAGCAGCATAGCGGAGAGCACAGATACGCAGTATTTT; CDR3aa: CASSIAESTDTQYF
abundance: once; v_gene: TRBV7-2; j_gene: TRBJ2-4; d_gene: TRBD1; CDR3nt: TGTGCCAGCAGCAACAGGGGGAACATTCAGTACTTC; CDR3aa: CASSNRGNIQYF
abundance: .; v_gene: TRBV18; j_gene: TRBJ1-2; d_gene: .; CDR3nt: TGTGCCAGCTCACCTATAAGCCTCAACTATGGCTACACCTTC; CDR3aa: CASSPISLNYGYTF
abundance: .; v_gene: TRBV5-1; j_gene: TRBJ2-3; d_gene: TRBD2; CDR3nt: TGCGCCAGCAAACTAGCGGGGAACTCAGATACGCAGTATTTT; CDR3aa: CASKLAGNSDTQYF
abundance: .; v_gene: TRBV7-7; j_gene: TRBJ2-3; d_gene: .; CDR3nt: TGTGCTGGCAGCCCAGGAAGGGGAAGCACAGATACGCAGTATTTT; CDR3aa: CAGSPGRGSTDTQYF
abundance: few; v_gene: TRBV7-2; j_gene: TRBJ1-5; d_gene: .; CDR3nt: TGTGCCAGCAGCTTAGGCCCCTGGTTTAGCAATCAGCCCCAGCATTTT; CDR3aa: CASSLGPWFSNQPQHF
abundance: .; v_gene: TRBV20-1; j_gene: TRBJ1-1; d_gene: .; CDR3nt: TGCAGTGTGGGCACTGAAGCTTTCTTT; CDR3aa: CSVGTEAFF
abundance: .; v_gene: TRBV6-5; j_gene: TRBJ2-7; d_gene: TRBD2; CDR3nt: TGTGCCACCAGCGGGAGTCGCTCCTACGAGCAGTACTTC; CDR3aa: CATSGSRSYEQYF
abundance: .; v_gene: TRBV12-3/TRBV12-4; j_gene: TRBJ2-3; d_gene: .; CDR3nt: TGTGCCAGCAGTTTAAACGGGGCGGGAGATACGCAGTATTTT; CDR3aa: CASSLNGAGDTQYF
abundance: few; v_gene: TRBV10-2; j_gene: TRBJ2-7; d_gene: TRBD2; CDR3nt: TGCGCCAGCAGCCTGGGACTAGAACCCTACGAGCAGTACTTC; CDR3aa: CASSLGLEPYEQYF
abundance: few; v_gene: TRBV2; j_gene: TRBJ2-7; d_gene: .; CDR3nt: TGTGCCAGCAGTGAGAAGCGAGTGGGGAGCTACGAGCAGTACTTC; CDR3aa: CASSEKRVGSYEQYF
abundance: .; v_gene: TRBV5-6; j_gene: TRBJ1-4; d_gene: .; CDR3nt: TGTGCCAGCAGCTTGGCTGGGGGGGGTGAAAAACTGTTTTTT; CDR3aa: CASSLAGGGEKLFF
abundance: .; v_gene: TRBV7-9; j_gene: TRBJ2-7; d_gene: .; CDR3nt: TGTGCCAGCAGCTTAGCACAGGGCCACGAGCAGTACTTC; CDR3aa: CASSLAQGHEQYF
abundance: .; v_gene: TRBV20-1; j_gene: TRBJ1-1; d_gene: .; CDR3nt: TGCAGTGCCTCGGACGGTGAAGCTTTCTTT; CDR3aa: CSASDGEAFF
abundance: .; v_gene: TRBV6-5; j_gene: TRBJ1-2; d_gene: .; CDR3nt: TGTGCCAGCAAAATGACGGAAGCTAACTATGGCTACACCTTC; CDR3aa: CASKMTEANYGYTF
abundance: once; v_gene: TRBV6-5; j_gene: TRBJ2-7; d_gene: TRBD2; CDR3nt: TGTGCCAGCACTAATAGCGGGAGGCTCTCCTACGAGCAGTACTTC; CDR3aa: CASTNSGRLSYEQYF
abundance: once; v_gene: TRBV29-1; j_gene: TRBJ2-3; d_gene: .; CDR3nt: TGCAGCGTTGAAGACGTACAAGAACCCACAGATACGCAGTATTTT; CDR3aa: CSVEDVQEPTDTQYF
abundance: once; v_gene: TRBV4-1; j_gene: TRBJ2-3; d_gene: .; CDR3nt: TGCGCCAGCAGCCAAAGCACAGGAGCTAGCACAGATACGCAGTATTTT; CDR3aa: CASSQSTGASTDTQYF
abundance: .; v_gene: TRBV10-3; j_gene: TRBJ1-6; d_gene: TRBD1; CDR3nt: TGTGCCATCAACAAGGGACAGGGTGATTCACCCCTCCACTTT; CDR3aa: CAINKGQGDSPLHF
abundance: .; v_gene: TRBV9; j_gene: TRBJ2-7; d_gene: .; CDR3nt: TGTGCCAGCAGCGTAATGGGTTATGGCGAGCAGTACTTC; CDR3aa: CASSVMGYGEQYF
abundance: .; v_gene: TRBV2; j_gene: TRBJ2-3; d_gene: TRBD1; CDR3nt: TGTGCCAGCAGGGGACAGGGACCAGATACGCAGTATTTT; CDR3aa: CASRGQGPDTQYF
abundance: few; v_gene: TRBV5-1; j_gene: TRBJ2-5; d_gene: .; CDR3nt: TGCGCCAGCAGCTTCCAAGAGACCCAGTACTTC; CDR3aa: CASSFQETQYF
abundance: .; v_gene: TRBV5-1; j_gene: TRBJ2-5; d_gene: TRBD2; CDR3nt: TGCGCCAGCAGCTTGGGACTAGCGGGGGTCCTCCAAGAGACCCAGTACTTC; CDR3aa: CASSLGLAGVLQETQYF
abundance: few; v_gene: TRBV6-1; j_gene: TRBJ1-1; d_gene: .; CDR3nt: TGTGCCAGTAGTGAAGCGTGGCGAGGGCAGGAAGCTTTCTTT; CDR3aa: CASSEAWRGQEAFF
abundance: .; v_gene: TRBV5-4; j_gene: TRBJ1-2; d_gene: TRBD1; CDR3nt: TGTGCCAGCAGCTTGGCGGGACAGGGGGCCTCGTATGGCTACACCTTC; CDR3aa: CASSLAGQGASYGYTF
abundance: .; v_gene: TRBV20-1; j_gene: TRBJ2-1; d_gene: .; CDR3nt: TGCAGTGCTAGTCTACCAACCAATGAGCAGTTCTTC; CDR3aa: CSASLPTNEQFF
abundance: once; v_gene: TRBV5-1; j_gene: TRBJ1-2; d_gene: .; CDR3nt: TGCGCCAGCAGCGTCGGACAGTTGGGCTACACCTTC; CDR3aa: CASSVGQLGYTF